This T cell receptor (beta chain) emerged from a study of T cells in Graves' hyperthyroidism and ophthalmopathy. Whole-study findings and limits: Most thyroid clonotypes with frequency above 0.001 were detected in blood. Stable hyperthyroidism was separated from ophthalmopathy by a model based on 13 V-J features.

Turning to this clonotype: Its antigen is currently unknown.

Using RNA transcripts as the source, TCR beta CDR3 regions were amplified. The HTBI primer set drove a first-round RT-PCR of the TCR CDR3. TCRdb reprocessed the multiplex PCR reads via MiXCR and lists one record per CDR3 protein. The sample holds a few hundred thousand distinct CDR3 sequences; under 60% are singletons and the top ten take nearly 8.5%. Germline V gene data show CDR1 as SQVTM and CDR2 as ANQGSEA. The CDR3 totals 14 residues. V dropped 8 bases and J dropped 0; count of bases not matched to a gene: 10. The chain is built from TRBV29-1 and TRBJ2-7; 7 bases are a match to TRBD1. The origin of this receptor is a woman between 18 and 30 years old with Graves' hyperthyroidism. The sequencing sample was made of peripheral blood or thyroid tissue (not recorded which). CDR3 bases: TGCAGCTTTGGACCGGACAGGACCTCCTACGAGCAGTACTTC. Amino acids: CSFGPDRTSYEQYF.